This TCR beta chain was recorded in a study of T cell responses to AZD1222 COVID-19 vaccine. Assay used: immunoSEQ multiplex PCR; TCRdb lists only in-frame clones, some missing. The table includes approximately 190,000 clones, roughly 93% detected once. The CDR3 consists of 14 residues. The V end lost 3 bases, the J end lost 5 bases, and 13 bases lay between the germline ends. Germline assignment: CDR1 SGHTA and CDR2 FQGNSA. V gene TRBV7-2 combines with J gene TRBJ1-2; the D gene is possibly TRBD1 (5 bases). The origin of this receptor is an adult in good health. The material was peripheral blood, obtained on day 0 of AZD1222 vaccination. In nucleotides, the CDR3 is TGTGCCAGCAGCTTTACTCGGGGGGATTATGGCTACACCTTC. The encoded protein is CASSFTRGDYGYTF.